Each of the 3 T cell receptor beta chains below was sequenced from the same sample in a study of a mutant IDH1 vaccine in newly diagnosed glioma. Using immunoSEQ multiplex PCR, the repertoire was profiled, and TCRdb retains in-frame clones only, with some absent. The data contain 50,000 to 65,000 clones, roughly 80% of them seen just once; the ten biggest clones take up approximately 20%. Time point meaning: baseline, week 1 (first vaccination visit). Treatment described: pre-vaccination baseline after standard-of-care therapy. Sequences were derived from PBMCs, sampled from a glioma patient treated with radiotherapy, temozolomide or both. The source is a man between 18 and 35 years old with glioma.

The chain is built from TRBV7-2 and TRBJ1-2, with D uncertain. Between the trimmed V and J ends, which lost 5 bases and 2 bases, there was a span of 21 bases. Germline CDR1 reads SGHTA; CDR2 reads FQGNSA. The CDR3 spans 17 residues. This CDR3 reads CASSPKSPRDLNYGYTF. The CDR3 DNA is TGTGCCAGCAGCCCTAAGTCGCCCCGGGATTTAAACTATGGCTACACCTTC.

In this sample, this clone turned up a few times. The chain joins TRBV30 to TRBJ1-1; D gene uncertain. Germline V gene lookup returns CDR1 GTSNPN and CDR2 SVGIG (reference sequence). V was shortened by 8 bases and J by 6 bases, with 13 bases between the two germline ends. The CDR3 is made up of 11 amino acids. The CDR3 coding sequence is TGTGCCAGATACAGCGGCCCTGAAGCTTTCTTT. Translation gives CARYSGPEAFF.

V usage is TRBV6-5 and J usage is TRBJ1-1; 9 bases line up with TRBD1. The germline V gene has CDR1 MNHEY and CDR2 SVGAGI. V lost 4 bases to trimming and J lost 2 bases; unmatched junction nucleotides: 2. The CDR3 is 14 amino acids. The CDR3 DNA sequence: TGTGCCAGCAGTTTGGACAGGGGAAACACTGAAGCTTTCTTT. Translated: CASSLDRGNTEAFF.